This TCR beta chain was identified during a study of OX40 agonist ivuxolimab in advanced cancers. About the study: The dose-escalation group included hepatocellular carcinoma, melanoma, renal cell carcinoma and head and neck cancer.

If patients had autoimmune disease history or systemic immunosuppression, they were excluded. Points on this clone: Its antigen is still unknown.

Assay: immunoSEQ multiplex PCR; the TCRdb copy retains only in-frame clones and omits some. This sample has about 41,000 clones, with about 85% found just once. CDR1 is LNHNV and CDR2 is YYDKDF in the germline V gene (reference sequence). This CDR3 spans 14 amino acids. The ends were cut back, 2 bases at V and 0 bases at J, with 7 bases in the middle. Study observations and caveats: CD4+ T cells averaged fewer expanded clones than CD8+ T cells. At doses 0.1 to 3.0 mg/kg, CD4+ and CD8+ clones expanded.

This chain joins TRBV15 and TRBJ2-5; possibly TRBD2 for D (6 bases). The sequence was obtained from an adult with an advanced solid tumor such as melanoma, head and neck, liver or kidney cancer. The sample consisted of CD4+ or CD8+ T cells sorted from blood, taken in a trial of the OX40 agonist ivuxolimab. CDR3 sequence: CATSRLANQETQYF. CDR3 coding DNA: TGTGCCACCAGCAGACTAGCGAACCAAGAGACCCAGTACTTC.